This T cell receptor (beta chain) was documented in a study of CD8+ T cells in alopecia areata. Study-level findings and limits: Scalp samples also yield sequences from resident alphabeta T cells of normal skin.

Alopecia areata patients had lesional scalp punch biopsies and peripheral blood taken from them. This CDR3 comprises 13 residues. Germline V gene sequence: CDR1 SQVTM, CDR2 ANQGSEA. V dropped 7 bases and J dropped 1 base, with 13 bases sitting between them. As the sequencing template, cDNA was produced by extracting RNA and reverse transcribing it. Profiled with immunoSEQ multiplex PCR; TCRdb holds only in-frame clones, not every one. The profile shows 100,000 to 150,000 clones, 49% of them singletons. This clone was picked up one time. Antigen specificity is unknown. Sequenced material: CD8+ T cells sorted from blood, taken at week 0. This sequence joins TRBV29-1 and TRBJ1-2; the D is unclear. This receptor was obtained from a human donor with alopecia areata. This CDR3 reads CSAGFDFNYGYTF. The CDR3 region has the DNA TGCAGCGCCGGATTTGATTTTAACTATGGCTACACCTTC. Full variable domain (missing parts from reference TRBV29-1 and TRBJ1-2): SAVISQKPSRDICQRGTSLTIQCQVDSQVTMMFWYRQQPGQSLTLIATANQGSEATYESGFVIDKFPISRPNLTFSTLTVSNMSPEDSSIYLCSAGFDFNYGYTFGSGTRLTVV.